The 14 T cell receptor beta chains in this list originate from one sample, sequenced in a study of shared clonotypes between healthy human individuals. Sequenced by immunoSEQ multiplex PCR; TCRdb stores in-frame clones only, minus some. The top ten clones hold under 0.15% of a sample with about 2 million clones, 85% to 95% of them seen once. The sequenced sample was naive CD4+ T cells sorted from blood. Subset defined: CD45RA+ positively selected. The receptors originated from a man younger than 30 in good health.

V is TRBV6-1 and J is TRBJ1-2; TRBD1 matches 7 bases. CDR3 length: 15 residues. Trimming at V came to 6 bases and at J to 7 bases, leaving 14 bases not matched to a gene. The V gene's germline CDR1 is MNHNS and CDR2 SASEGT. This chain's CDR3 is CASREAPSDRRGYTF. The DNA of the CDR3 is TGTGCCAGCAGGGAGGCCCCATCGGACAGGCGTGGCTACACCTTC.

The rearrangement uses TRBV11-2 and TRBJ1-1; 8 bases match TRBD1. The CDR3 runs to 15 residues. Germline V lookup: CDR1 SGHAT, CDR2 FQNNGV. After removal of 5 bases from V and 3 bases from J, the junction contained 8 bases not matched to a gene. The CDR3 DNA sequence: TGTGCCAGCAGCACCCACAGGGGGTCTGACACTGAAGCTTTCTTT. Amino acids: CASSTHRGSDTEAFF.

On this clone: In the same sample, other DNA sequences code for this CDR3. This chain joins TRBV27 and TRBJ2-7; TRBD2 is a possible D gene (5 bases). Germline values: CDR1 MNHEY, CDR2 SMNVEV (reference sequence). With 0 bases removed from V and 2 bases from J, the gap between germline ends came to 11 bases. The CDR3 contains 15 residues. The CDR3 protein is CASSLSGGPPYEQYF. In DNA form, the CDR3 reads TGTGCCAGCAGTTTATCGGGCGGGCCGCCCTACGAGCAGTACTTC.

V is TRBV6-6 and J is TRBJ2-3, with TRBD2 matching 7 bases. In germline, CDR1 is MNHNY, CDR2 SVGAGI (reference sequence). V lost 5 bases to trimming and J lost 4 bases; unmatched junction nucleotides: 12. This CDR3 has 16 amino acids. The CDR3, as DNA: TGTGCCAGCAGTACCTCAGGAGGGAGGGCCGCAGATACGCAGTATTTT. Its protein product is CASSTSGGRAADTQYF.

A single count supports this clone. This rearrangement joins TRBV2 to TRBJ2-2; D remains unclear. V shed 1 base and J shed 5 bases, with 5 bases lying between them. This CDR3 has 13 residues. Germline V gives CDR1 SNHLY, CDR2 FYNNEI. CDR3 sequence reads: CASSEEGTGELFF. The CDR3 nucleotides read TGTGCCAGCAGTGAAGAAGGGACCGGGGAGCTGTTTTTT.

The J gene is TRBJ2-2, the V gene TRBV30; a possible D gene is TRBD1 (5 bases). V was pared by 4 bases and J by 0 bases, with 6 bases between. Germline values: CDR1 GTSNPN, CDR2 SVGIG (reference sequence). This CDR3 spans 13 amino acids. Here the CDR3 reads CAWKGSNTGELFF. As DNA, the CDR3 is TGTGCCTGGAAGGGGTCGAACACCGGGGAGCTGTTTTTT.

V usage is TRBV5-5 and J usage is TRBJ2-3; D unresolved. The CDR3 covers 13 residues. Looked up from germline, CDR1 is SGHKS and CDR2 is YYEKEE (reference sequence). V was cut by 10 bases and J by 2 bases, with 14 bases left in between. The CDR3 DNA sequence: TGTGCCGCGGCCCGGGCCTTCACAGATACGCAGTATTTT. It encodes CAAARAFTDTQYF.

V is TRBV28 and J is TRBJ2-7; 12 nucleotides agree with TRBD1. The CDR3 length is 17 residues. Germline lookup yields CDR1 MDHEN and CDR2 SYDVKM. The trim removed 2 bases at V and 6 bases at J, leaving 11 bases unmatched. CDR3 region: CASSLSSGTGGLFEQYF. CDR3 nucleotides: TGTGCCAGCAGTTTAAGTTCCGGGACAGGGGGCTTGTTCGAGCAGTACTTC.

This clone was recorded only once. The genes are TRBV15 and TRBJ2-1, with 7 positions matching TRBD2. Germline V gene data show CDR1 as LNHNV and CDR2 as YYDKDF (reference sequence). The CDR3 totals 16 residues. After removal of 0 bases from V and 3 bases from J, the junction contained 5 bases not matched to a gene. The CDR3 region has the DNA TGTGCCACCAGCAGAGATGGAATAGCGGGCTACAATGAGCAGTTCTTC. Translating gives CATSRDGIAGYNEQFF. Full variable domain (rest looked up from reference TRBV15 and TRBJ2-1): DAMVIQNPRYQVTQFGKPVTLSCSQTLNHNVMYWYQQKSSQAPKLLFHYYDKDFNNEADTPDNFQSRRPNTSFCFLDIRSPGLGDTAMYLCATSRDGIAGYNEQFFGPGTRLTVL.

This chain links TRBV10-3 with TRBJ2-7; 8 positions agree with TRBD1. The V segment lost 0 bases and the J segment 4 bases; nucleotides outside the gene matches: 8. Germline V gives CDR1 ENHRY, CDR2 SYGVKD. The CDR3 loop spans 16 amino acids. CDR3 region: CAISESSQGARYEQYF. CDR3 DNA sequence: TGTGCCATCAGTGAGTCGAGCCAGGGGGCGCGTTACGAGCAGTACTTC.

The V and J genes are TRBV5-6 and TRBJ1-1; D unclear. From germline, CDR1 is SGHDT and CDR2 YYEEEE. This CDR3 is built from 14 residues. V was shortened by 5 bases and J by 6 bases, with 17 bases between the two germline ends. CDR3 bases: TGTGCCAGCAGACTCCTCATAGAAGGCCCTGAAGCTTTCTTT. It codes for CASRLLIEGPEAFF.

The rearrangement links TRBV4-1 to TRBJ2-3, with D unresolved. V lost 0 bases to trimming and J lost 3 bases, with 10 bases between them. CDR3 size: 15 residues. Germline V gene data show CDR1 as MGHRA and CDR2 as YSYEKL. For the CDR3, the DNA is TGCGCCAGCAGCCAAGACGAAATGGGGACAGATACGCAGTATTTT. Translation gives CASSQDEMGTDTQYF.

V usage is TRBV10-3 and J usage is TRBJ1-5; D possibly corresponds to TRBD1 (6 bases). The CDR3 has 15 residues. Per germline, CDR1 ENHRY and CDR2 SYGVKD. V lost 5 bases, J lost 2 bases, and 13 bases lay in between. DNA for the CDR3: TGTGCCATCAGTACCGGGGGCCAGGGCAATCAGCCCCAGCATTTT. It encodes CAISTGGQGNQPQHF.

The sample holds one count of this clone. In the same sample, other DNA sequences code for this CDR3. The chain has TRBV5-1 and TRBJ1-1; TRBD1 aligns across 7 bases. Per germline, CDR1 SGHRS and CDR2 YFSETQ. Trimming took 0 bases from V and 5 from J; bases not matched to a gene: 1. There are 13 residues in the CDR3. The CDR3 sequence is CASSLVTGTEAFF. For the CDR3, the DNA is TGCGCCAGCAGCTTGGTGACAGGGACTGAAGCTTTCTTT. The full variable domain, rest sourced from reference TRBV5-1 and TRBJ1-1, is KAGVTQTPRYLIKTRGQQVTLSCSPISGHRSVSWYQQTPGQGLQFLFEYFSETQRNKGNFPGRFSGRQFSNSRSEMNVSTLELGDSALYLCASSLVTGTEAFFGQGTRLTVV.